This TCR beta chain is drawn from a study of blood T cell repertoires in COVID-19. V lost 3 bases, J lost 0 bases, and 10 bases lay in between. CDR1 and CDR2 (germline): SGHRS, YFSETQ. This CDR3 comprises 15 residues. The repertoire was sequenced with immunoSEQ multiplex PCR; TCRdb's copy has only in-frame clones and lacks some. The sample includes hundreds of thousands of clones, more than 70% of them seen just once. The receptor comes from a woman between 25 and 40 years old who had recovered from COVID-19. The sequenced material came from peripheral blood. The chain combines TRBV5-1 with TRBJ2-1, with D perhaps TRBD2 (6 bases). CDR3 residues: CASSSGLISYNEQFF. CDR3 in DNA: TGCGCCAGCAGCTCGGGACTTATCTCCTACAATGAGCAGTTCTTC.